These 13 T cell receptor beta chains were all obtained from the same sample, sequenced in a study of T cells after yellow fever vaccination. TCRdb reprocessed the 5' RACE reads via MiXCR and lists one record per CDR3 protein. The table has a few hundred thousand distinct CDR3 sequences, about 8.3% seen once. Sequencing was performed on PBMCs, taken about 49 days after the first yellow fever vaccination. The receptors were sampled from a man aged 18 to 29 who received the YFV17D yellow fever vaccine.

V and J are TRBV12-3 or TRBV12-4 and TRBJ2-1; 8 bases align to TRBD1. The V segment lost 5 bases and the J segment 10 bases; nucleotides outside the gene matches: 10. This CDR3 is built from 14 residues. In DNA, the CDR3 is TGTGCCAGCAGTACCACGACGACAGGGGAGGAGCAGTTCTTC. Protein product: CASSTTTTGEEQFF.

This clonotype was seen repeatedly, ten times or more. The chain recombines TRBV5-1 with TRBJ2-3; possibly TRBD1 for D (7 bases). Germline-derived CDR1 and CDR2 are SGHRS and YFSETQ. The CDR3 is made up of 12 amino acids. V was clipped by 4 bases and J by 7 bases, with 10 bases between them. CDR3 sequence reads: CASSAGQNTQYF. CDR3 DNA sequence: TGCGCCAGCAGCGCGGGACAGAATACGCAGTATTTT.

This clonotype has ten or more counts. The chain uses TRBV20-1 and TRBJ1-6; D might be TRBD1 (5 bases). Trimming left V 6 bases short and J 9 bases short, with 12 bases between. This CDR3 region has 12 residues. Germline V gives CDR1 DFQATT, CDR2 SNEGSKA (reference sequence). CDR3 sequence: CSAVDSASPLHF. CDR3 sequence (DNA): TGCAGTGCCGTAGACAGTGCTTCACCCCTCCACTTT.

The V call is TRBV27, the J call TRBJ1-1; no definite D call. V lost 3 bases, J lost 8 bases, and 10 bases lay in between. The length of the CDR3 is 12 residues. Germline V gene data show CDR1 as MNHEY and CDR2 as SMNVEV (reference sequence). CDR3 sequence (DNA): TGTGCCAGCAGTTTCTGGGGTTCGGAAGCTTTCTTT. This sequence encodes CASSFWGSEAFF.

V and J are TRBV5-8 and TRBJ2-2, with a possible D match to TRBD2 (6 bases). This CDR3 spans 16 amino acids. The V end was cut by 4 bases, the J end by 3 bases, with 16 bases between. CDR1 is SGHTS and CDR2 is YDEGEE in the germline V gene. The DNA for the CDR3 is TGTGCCAGCAGCCATCGCCGACTAGACTACACCGGGGAGCTGTTTTTT. It specifies CASSHRRLDYTGELFF.

The sample holds a few counts of this clonotype. The CDR3 sequence is CASSENRPTEQYF. CDR3 DNA sequence: TGCGCCAGCAGTGAGAACAGACCTACCGAGCAGTACTTC. The rearrangement links TRBV10-1 to TRBJ2-7; D is undetermined. The CDR3 runs 13 residues. Trimming took 2 bases from V and 6 from J, leaving 11 bases between them. Germline CDR1 WNHNN, CDR2 SYGVQD (reference sequence).

The chain combines TRBV19 with TRBJ2-5; 9 positions match TRBD1. With V trimmed by 3 bases and J by 2 bases, 1 base remained unmatched. Germline CDR1 is LNHDA and CDR2 is SQIVND (reference sequence). The CDR3 runs 14 residues. CDR3 residues: CASSIGTGQETQYF. CDR3 nucleotide sequence: TGTGCCAGTAGTATCGGGACAGGGCAAGAGACCCAGTACTTC.

V is TRBV7-2 and J is TRBJ2-1; 13 bases map to TRBD2. The V gene end was trimmed by 4 bases and the J gene end by 8 bases; junction bases not matched to a gene: 5. CDR3 length: 15 residues. In germline, CDR1 is SGHTA, CDR2 FQGNSA. The CDR3 spells CASSSRLAGGYEQFF. The CDR3 bases are TGTGCCAGCAGCTCCCGACTAGCGGGGGGCTATGAGCAGTTCTTC.

The chain employs TRBV7-2 and TRBJ2-7; D could derive from TRBD1 or TRBD2 (8 bases each). Trimming stripped 5 bases from V and 4 bases from J, with 21 bases between. Germline lookup yields CDR1 SGHTA and CDR2 FQGNSA. This CDR3 spans 16 amino acids. Here the CDR3 DNA reads TGTGCCAGCAGCCCGGGGGGGCAGGGGGCGGGGTACGAGCAGTACTTC. Its protein product is CASSPGGQGAGYEQYF.

This clonotype was observed many times. The V gene is TRBV9, the J gene TRBJ1-2; D is possibly TRBD1 (6 bases). CDR1 and CDR2 (germline): SGDLS, YYNGEE. V was pared by 4 bases and J by 5 bases, with 9 bases between. The CDR3 sequence is 12 residues long. The CDR3 coding sequence is TGTGCCAGCAGCCCAGGACAGTATGGCTACACCTTC. It specifies CASSPGQYGYTF.

J is TRBJ1-6 and V is TRBV6-2 or TRBV6-3, with TRBD1 as a possible D gene (6 bases). CDR1 is MNHEY, CDR2 SVGEGT, per germline. Trimming shortened V by 4 bases and J by 9 bases, and 25 bases separated the two germline ends. CDR3 size: 18 residues. This CDR3 reads CASSFGPTGHLPFSPLHF. CDR3 DNA sequence: TGTGCCAGCAGTTTTGGACCTACGGGACACCTTCCGTTTTCACCCCTCCACTTT.

This chain joins TRBV4-1 and TRBJ1-6, with 7 nucleotides matching TRBD1. CDR3 length: 16 amino acids. J was trimmed by 6 bases and V by 5 bases; bases with no gene match: 10. Germline values: CDR1 MGHRA, CDR2 YSYEKL. CDR3 sequence reads: CASSAQGGDFNSPLHF. For the CDR3, the DNA is TGCGCCAGCAGCGCTCAGGGGGGAGACTTTAATTCACCCCTCCACTTT.

The chain couples TRBV20-1 to TRBJ1-4; D ambiguous. V gave up 7 bases and J gave up 9 bases, with 12 bases separating them. Germline V gene lookup returns CDR1 DFQATT and CDR2 SNEGSKA (reference sequence). The CDR3 runs 11 residues. Written as DNA, the CDR3 is TGCAGTGGGGCGGAGGGAAAAAAACTGTTTTTT. Its protein is CSGAEGKKLFF.